What follows is one T cell receptor (beta chain) and its context. Clones were sequenced by immunoSEQ multiplex PCR, and TCRdb holds only the in-frame ones, with some missing. The data hold fewer than 100,000 clones, with more than 75% observed a single time. This specimen comes from a study of blood T cell repertoires in COVID-19. The CDR3 spans 16 residues. The germline CDR1 and CDR2 sequences are SGHTA and FQGTGA. J gave up 0 bases and V 2 bases, and 6 bases lay outside the gene matches. The source material was peripheral blood. J is TRBJ2-5 and V is TRBV7-3, with 7 positions matching TRBD2. The sequence was collected from a woman over 75 with acute or convalescent COVID-19. The CDR3 reads CASSLEGRGNQETQYF. CDR3 bases: TGTGCCAGCAGCTTAGAGGGGCGGGGGAACCAAGAGACCCAGTACTTC.